A selection of T cell receptor beta chains follows, all from one sample in a study of monozygotic twins with inflammatory bowel disease. TCRdb processed the 5' RACE reads again and assigns one entry to each CDR3 protein, with no DNA. The data show about 170,000 distinct CDR3 sequences, and the top ten clones hold over 2.5%. Material: blood. All receptors come from a human donor with ulcerative colitis or Crohn's disease, or a healthy co-twin of an affected twin (not recorded which). The CDR3 runs from the conserved cysteine through the conserved F or W.

cdr3_aa,j_call,v_call
CASSYILRLAYEQYF,TRBJ2-7,TRBV6-2/TRBV6-3
CATSLTRGGRDEQFF,TRBJ2-1,TRBV15
CSVATGGELFF,TRBJ2-2,TRBV29-1
CASSYGGSGYSDTQYF,TRBJ2-3,TRBV6-5
CASSPSGSEADTQYF,TRBJ2-3,TRBV9
CSVKPGGRALNTEAFF,TRBJ1-1,TRBV29-1
CASSVGTMYNEQFF,TRBJ2-1,TRBV9
CASSIEGQGTGRTDTQYF,TRBJ2-3,TRBV19
CSAASRLGSLGTQYF,TRBJ2-3,TRBV20-1
CASSADRGLTDTQYF,TRBJ2-3,TRBV5-1
CSASFRGGSTDTQYF,TRBJ2-3,TRBV20-1
CASSLVAEYNEQFF,TRBJ2-1,TRBV7-9
CASSFSGSYYNEQFF,TRBJ2-1,TRBV5-1
CASSFRTGDLKNIQYF,TRBJ2-4,TRBV28
CSVANSGNTIYF,TRBJ1-3,TRBV29-1
CASSRPGQDYGYTF,TRBJ1-2,TRBV14
CASSFAPVDSGGELFF,TRBJ2-2,TRBV27
CASSRGQGASEAFF,TRBJ1-1,TRBV10-1
CASSTGDSTYEQYF,TRBJ2-7,TRBV5-1
CASSSGLAGGQETQYF,TRBJ2-5,TRBV5-4
CASRRQWRDGYTF,TRBJ1-2,TRBV12-3/TRBV12-4
CSAGTAVSETQYF,TRBJ2-5,TRBV29-1
CATSRDLGTEAFF,TRBJ1-1,TRBV15
CSARETSGRGIF,TRBJ2-1,TRBV20-1
CASSPASPSPREQYF,TRBJ2-7,TRBV3-1
CASSLAVSGRETQYF,TRBJ2-5,TRBV7-2
CASRPPEPGEPYNSPLHF,TRBJ1-6,TRBV5-5
CASSFERSGYTF,TRBJ1-2,TRBV5-1
CASSISRGGFYEQYF,TRBJ2-7,TRBV19
CSARAGAPQGQFF,TRBJ2-1,TRBV20-1
CASSPLTGAGQPQHF,TRBJ1-5,TRBV12-3/TRBV12-4
CSADRTSGVEQYF,TRBJ2-7,TRBV20-1
CSVERLLAGDNEQFF,TRBJ2-1,TRBV29-1
CASSHEAGAYEQYF,TRBJ2-7,TRBV11-2
CASSYGLGGNEQFF,TRBJ2-1,TRBV6-5
CASSPLGQGVNTIYF,TRBJ1-3,TRBV6-1
CASSLIGMGTQYF,TRBJ2-5,TRBV5-1
CSLRTGGHEKLFF,TRBJ1-4,TRBV29-1
CSVVPGGSYEQYF,TRBJ2-7,TRBV29-1
CASSDDYRNTGELFF,TRBJ2-2,TRBV2
CASGATSRYGTQYF,TRBJ2-5,TRBV6-1
CSASTTNTGELFF,TRBJ2-2,TRBV20-1
CASSPDRITYEQYF,TRBJ2-7,TRBV18
CSASSLAVTDTQYF,TRBJ2-3,TRBV20-1
CASSQDNRWNTEAFF,TRBJ1-1,TRBV4-2
CASSVGQAKNIQYF,TRBJ2-4,TRBV5-4
CASSLFGPNTGELFF,TRBJ2-2,TRBV28
CASSFSQASEQYF,TRBJ2-7,TRBV12-3/TRBV12-4
CASSPKTPGTGGANVLTF,TRBJ2-6,TRBV27
CASSYLDGPSYNEQFF,TRBJ2-1,TRBV6-5
CASSYAGQPTGELFF,TRBJ2-2,TRBV6-2/TRBV6-3
CASSRGGTSSGNTIYF,TRBJ1-3,TRBV27
CASSARLAGGAAGELFF,TRBJ2-2,TRBV19